These 16 T cell receptor beta chains were all obtained from the same sample, sequenced in a study of vaccination and CD4 T cells after COVID-19. For these TCRs, the target antigens are not known. Scientists ran DNA taken from cultured CD4+ T cells through the Oncomine TCR Beta short-read assay for sequencing. TCRdb processed the PCR reads anew with MiXCR; each CDR3 protein has one entry. Found here are about 10,000 distinct CDR3 sequences, about 64% of them singletons; the top ten hold roughly 25%. Treatment described: roughly ten-day PBMC culture with coronavirus spike peptide pools or control peptides (ViraFEST assay). Material for sequencing was CD4+ T cells from blood, cultured in vitro. The receptors were sampled from a human donor who had recovered from COVID-19.

This clonotype was observed a single time. The chain uses TRBV5-5 and TRBJ2-5; D is tentatively TRBD1 or TRBD2 (5 bases each). The CDR3 is made up of 15 amino acids. In germline, CDR1 is SGHKS, CDR2 YYEKEE (reference sequence). The V end was cut by 0 bases, the J end by 3 bases, with 12 bases between. The DNA for the CDR3 is TGTGCCAGCAGCTTGGAAGGGACCATGGAAGAGACCCAGTACTTC. Encoded protein: CASSLEGTMEETQYF.

The chain links TRBV20-1 to TRBJ2-2; 11 positions agree with TRBD2. CDR1 is DFQATT and CDR2 is SNEGSKA in the germline V gene (reference sequence). The junction had 1 base not matched to a gene; V was cut back by 3 bases and J by 1 base. This CDR3 spans 15 amino acids. As DNA, the CDR3 is TGCAGTGCTAGGACTAGCGGGGTGAACACCGGGGAGCTGTTTTTT. This encodes CSARTSGVNTGELFF.

The V call is TRBV5-1, the J call TRBJ2-7; 8 bases are shared with TRBD1. V was clipped by 4 bases and J by 5 bases; unmatched bases: 8. CDR1 is SGHRS, CDR2 YFSETQ, per germline. This CDR3 region has 14 residues. CDR3 nucleotide sequence: TGCGCCAGCAGCAGATCGGACAGGGTCGACGAGCAGTACTTC. As protein: CASSRSDRVDEQYF.

The CDR3 sequence is CASSPTGGRSNQPQHF. As DNA, the CDR3 is TGTGCCAGCTCACCTACAGGGGGCAGGAGCAATCAGCCCCAGCATTTT. The rearrangement joins TRBV18 to TRBJ1-5; 9 bases are a match to TRBD1. The CDR3 sequence is 16 residues long. V trimming: 3 bases; J trimming: 1 base; junction bases outside the gene matches: 4. Germline V CDR1 and CDR2: KGHSH, LQKENI.

The chain links TRBV27 to TRBJ1-2; 7 bases fit TRBD1. Trimming cost V 3 bases and J 5 bases; bases outside gene matches: 12. The germline CDR1 and CDR2 sequences are MNHEY and SMNVEV (reference sequence). This CDR3 has 16 residues. This CDR3 reads CASSFSVGQAWYGYTF. The CDR3 DNA reads as TGTGCCAGCAGTTTTTCGGTAGGACAGGCGTGGTATGGCTACACCTTC.

The sample holds a few counts of this clonotype. The V call is TRBV7-3, the J call TRBJ2-5; D possibly matches TRBD1 or TRBD2 (7 bases each). Deletions cut 5 bases from V and 3 bases from J, with 22 bases between. This CDR3 comprises 17 residues. Germline assignment: CDR1 SGHTA and CDR2 FQGTGA. CDR3 nucleotides: TGTGCCAGCAGCCCCAGGGGGGGCGGCGGGGAAGAAGAGACCCAGTACTTC. Amino acid sequence: CASSPRGGGGEEETQYF.

This chain uses TRBV20-1 with TRBJ2-1; 12 nucleotides align to TRBD2. There are 19 residues in the CDR3. Germline V gene data show CDR1 as DFQATT and CDR2 as SNEGSKA (reference sequence). The trim removed 0 bases at V and 3 bases at J, leaving 12 bases unmatched. The CDR3 sequence is CSARDSGGLTSGSYNEQFF. The CDR3 coding sequence is TGCAGTGCTAGAGATTCGGGTGGGCTGACTAGCGGGAGCTACAATGAGCAGTTCTTC.

This chain links TRBV11-2 with TRBJ2-5; 10 positions agree with TRBD2. In germline, CDR1 is SGHAT, CDR2 FQNNGV. V dropped 5 bases and J dropped 5; count of bases not matched to a gene: 8. CDR3 length: 15 amino acids. CDR3 nucleotides: TGTGCCAGCAGCCGCATATATAGCGGGGGGGAGACCCAGTACTTC. It encodes CASSRIYSGGETQYF.

V gene TRBV6-1 combines with J gene TRBJ1-2, with TRBD1 matching 9 bases. This CDR3 has 13 amino acids. J lost 6 bases, V lost 7 bases, and 6 bases had no gene match. CDR1 and CDR2 from the germline V gene are MNHNS and SASEGT. This CDR3 is CASKNRGRDGYTF. DNA for the CDR3: TGTGCCAGCAAAAACAGGGGGCGCGATGGCTACACCTTC.

V and J are TRBV6-1 and TRBJ2-7, with a possible D match to TRBD2 (5 bases). The germline gives CDR1 MNHNS, CDR2 SASEGT. The CDR3 sequence is 16 residues long. V was trimmed by 10 bases and J by 7 bases, leaving 29 bases between them. The CDR3 is CAIHTRRADPSTEQYF. For the CDR3, the DNA is TGTGCCATTCACACTAGGAGAGCGGACCCCTCTACGGAGCAGTACTTC.

This clonotype was observed a single time. The V call is TRBV6-5, the J call TRBJ1-1, with D hard to call. The CDR3 runs 15 residues. Germline loops: CDR1 MNHEY, CDR2 SVGAGI. V was shortened by 0 bases and J by 2 bases, with 10 bases between the two germline ends. CDR3 bases: TGTGCCAGCAGTTACTCGAGCCAGCAAAACACTGAAGCTTTCTTT. Translation: CASSYSSQQNTEAFF.

This rearrangement joins TRBV7-9 to TRBJ2-3; TRBD1 or TRBD2 may be the D gene (6 bases each). The CDR3 loop spans 15 amino acids. The V end lost 8 bases, the J end lost 6 bases, and 21 bases lay between the germline ends. Germline lookup yields CDR1 SEHNR and CDR2 FQNEAQ (reference sequence). The CDR3 loop is CASHKGGILSDTQYF. The CDR3 coding sequence is TGTGCCAGCCACAAAGGGGGGATCCTTTCCGATACGCAGTATTTT.

DNA of the CDR3: TGTGCCAGTAGATCCCCGGGACTAGCCACAGATACGCAGTATTTT. Its translation: CASRSPGLATDTQYF. The chain combines TRBV19 with TRBJ2-3, with 9 bases aligning to TRBD2. From germline, CDR1 is LNHDA and CDR2 SQIVND (reference sequence). There are 15 residues in the CDR3. The junction had 6 bases not matched to a gene; V was cut back by 6 bases and J by 2 bases.

The genes are TRBV5-4 and TRBJ2-2; TRBD2 matches at 9 bases. This CDR3 is built from 15 residues. V lost 5 bases to trimming and J lost 4 bases; unmatched junction nucleotides: 6. Germline-derived CDR1 and CDR2 are SGHNT and YYREEE (reference sequence). CDR3 sequence reads: CASRPGLAGTGELFF. CDR3 DNA: TGTGCCAGCAGACCGGGACTAGCAGGCACCGGGGAGCTGTTTTTT.

This chain connects TRBV7-2 to TRBJ2-1; maybe TRBD2 (5 bases). CDR1 is SGHTA and CDR2 is FQGNSA in the germline V gene. Trimming cost V 5 bases and J 6 bases, with 11 bases left between them. This CDR3 is 13 amino acids long. The CDR3 DNA sequence: TGTGCCAGCAGCGCCCGCGGGCGCAATGAGCAGTTCTTC. The encoded protein is CASSARGRNEQFF.

The V and J genes are TRBV12-3 or TRBV12-4 and TRBJ1-2; 12 bases are a match to TRBD1. V shed 0 bases and J 8 bases; nucleotides not matched to a gene: 4. The CDR3 sequence is 15 residues long. This CDR3 is CASSLAGQGAGGYTF. In nucleotides, the CDR3 is TGTGCCAGCAGTTTAGCGGGACAGGGGGCTGGCGGCTACACCTTC.